These 27 T cell receptor beta chains came from one sample sequenced in a study of CD8+CD57+ T cells in acquired aplastic anemia. It was genomic DNA that served as the template for profiling TCR beta VDJ and CDR3. TCRdb passed the reads through MiXCR, listing each CDR3 protein once. Among about 240,000 distinct CDR3 sequences listed, approximately 45% were seen once. All sequencing subjects had displayed CD8+CD57+ cell expansion on flow cytometry. Specimen: sorted CD4+, CD8+, or CD8+CD57+ T cells (not recorded which) from PBMCs. These receptor sequences come from a human donor with aplastic anemia.

The J gene is TRBJ1-1, the V gene TRBV15; no clear D. V dropped 0 bases and J dropped 0 bases, with 8 bases sitting between them. Germline assignment: CDR1 LNHNV and CDR2 YYDKDF (reference sequence). The CDR3 is 15 residues long. Here the CDR3 reads CATSRERVLNTEAFF. CDR3 DNA: TGTGCCACCAGCAGAGAACGGGTACTGAACACTGAAGCTTTCTTT.

This clonotype was seen a few times. This may be a read error, as it is one base from a much larger clone. This chain joins TRBV7-3 and TRBJ1-1; D not resolved. V shed 5 bases and J shed 1 base, with 8 bases lying between them. Germline V CDR1 and CDR2: SGHTA, FQGTGA. CDR3 length: 13 amino acids. The CDR3 loop is CASSPVSNTEAFF. In DNA form, the CDR3 reads TGTGCCAGCAGCCCAGTCTCGAACACTGAAGCTTTCTTT.

In this sample, this clonotype turned up many times. The chain joins TRBV7-9 to TRBJ2-5; D unclear. The CDR3 contains 16 residues. With 6 bases removed from V and 1 base from J, the gap between germline ends came to 18 bases. Germline V lookup: CDR1 SEHNR, CDR2 FQNEAQ (reference sequence). This chain's CDR3 is CASRSADPAFQETQYF. CDR3 in DNA: TGTGCCAGCAGATCCGCGGACCCAGCCTTCCAAGAGACCCAGTACTTC.

This clonotype was recorded at least ten times. The gene calls are TRBV20-1 and TRBJ1-2, with D perhaps matching TRBD1 (5 bases). The V and J ends lost 0 bases and 3 bases respectively, with 11 bases between them. Germline V gene sequence: CDR1 DFQATT, CDR2 SNEGSKA (reference sequence). The CDR3 spans 14 residues. The CDR3 sequence is CSARDPREYYGYTF. DNA of the CDR3: TGCAGTGCTAGAGACCCCAGGGAGTACTATGGCTACACCTTC.

Remarks on this clonotype: The conserved phenylalanine or tryptophan normally closing the CDR3 is absent here, so this likely arose from a read error. No DNA is shown, since the ends of the CDR3 on it are uncertain; the CDR3 is the one TCRdb lists. V and J are TRBV2 and TRBJ2-7. Germline V gene lookup returns CDR1 SNHLY and CDR2 FYNNEI. The CDR3 sequence runs 9 residues, both termini included. The CDR3 here is CASSEVRIL.

This chain links TRBV11-3 with TRBJ2-2; D gene unclear. Trimming took 0 bases from V and 4 from J, leaving 9 bases between them. This CDR3 comprises 15 residues. Germline CDR1 SGHNT, CDR2 YENEEA. The CDR3 loop reads CASSLDLSGTGELFF. The CDR3 nucleotides read TGTGCCAGCAGCTTAGATTTGTCGGGCACCGGGGAGCTGTTTTTT.

This clonotype was detected only a few times. The chain links TRBV28 to TRBJ1-4; possible D gene TRBD1, 6 bases. The CDR3 consists of 16 residues. Germline V gene data show CDR1 as MDHEN and CDR2 as SYDVKM. The V gene lost 5 bases and the J gene lost 2 bases, with 15 bases spanning the gap. The CDR3 nucleotides are TGTGCCAGCAGTCTTTGGACAGCGTTCACTAATGAAAAACTGTTTTTT. Amino acid sequence: CASSLWTAFTNEKLFF.

This chain joins TRBV6-6 and TRBJ1-1, with D tentatively TRBD1 (5 bases). The CDR3 length is 16 residues. Trimming stripped 7 bases from V and 4 bases from J, with 22 bases between. Germline V CDR1 and CDR2: MNHNY, SVGAGI (reference sequence). The CDR3 reads CASTQIGHRSGTEAFF. The CDR3 DNA sequence: TGTGCCAGCACGCAAATTGGTCACAGGTCCGGCACTGAAGCTTTCTTT.

This clonotype was found many times. The chain employs TRBV7-9 and TRBJ2-5; D not resolved. There are 14 residues in the CDR3. Deletions cut 2 bases from V and 5 bases from J, with 12 bases between. CDR1 SEHNR and CDR2 FQNEAQ come from the germline V gene (reference sequence). The CDR3 coding sequence is TGTGCCAGCAGCTTATCCCTGGCCGGGGAGACCCAGTACTTC. Its protein is CASSLSLAGETQYF.

The CDR3 nucleotides read TGTGCCAGCAGTTACTCTTTGGCGAGTAGCTCCTACGAGCAGTACTTC. This encodes CASSYSLASSSYEQYF. The chain links TRBV6-2 or TRBV6-3 to TRBJ2-7; no clear D. Germline CDR1 MNHEY, CDR2 SVGEGT. V was cut by 0 bases and J by 0 bases, with 12 bases left in between. This CDR3 comprises 16 residues.

This chain connects TRBV9 to TRBJ2-3; 14 nucleotides agree with TRBD2. This CDR3 spans 19 amino acids. V shed 3 bases and J 2 bases; nucleotides not matched to a gene: 11. Germline V gene lookup returns CDR1 SGDLS and CDR2 YYNGEE. The CDR3 DNA reads TGTGCCAGCAGCGAGGGGGGACTAGCGGGGGCCACTACCACAGATACGCAGTATTTT. Translated: CASSEGGLAGATTTDTQYF.

The rearrangement joins TRBV20-1 to TRBJ1-2, with D possibly being TRBD1 (5 bases). This CDR3 region has 12 residues. Germline CDR1 DFQATT, CDR2 SNEGSKA (reference sequence). Trimming removed 0 bases from V and 5 bases from J, with 7 bases in between. CDR3 protein: CSAREAGYGYTF. The CDR3 DNA follows: TGCAGTGCTAGAGAGGCAGGGTATGGCTACACCTTC.

The V and J genes are TRBV4-3 and TRBJ1-4, with D unclear. Per the germline V gene, CDR1 is LGHNA and CDR2 is YSLEER. The CDR3 sequence is 13 residues long. V lost 3 bases and J lost 2, with 4 bases in between. For the CDR3, the DNA is TGCGCCAGCAGCCATGGGACTAATGAAAAACTGTTTTTT. Encoded protein: CASSHGTNEKLFF.

This clonotype occurred a few times. The rearrangement joins TRBV7-3 to TRBJ2-3; 13 bases align to TRBD2. The CDR3 is 15 residues long. The V segment lost 5 bases and the J segment 3 bases; nucleotides outside the gene matches: 2. CDR1 SGHTA and CDR2 FQGTGA come from the germline V gene. CDR3 nucleotides: TGTGCCAGCAGCACTAGCGGGGGGGGGACAGATACGCAGTATTTT. Amino acids: CASSTSGGGTDTQYF.

The chain uses TRBV20-1 and TRBJ1-2; tentative D call: TRBD1 (5 bases). The V end was cut by 5 bases, the J end by 8 bases, with 18 bases between. This CDR3 is built from 13 residues. Germline lookup yields CDR1 DFQATT and CDR2 SNEGSKA (reference sequence). CDR3 sequence: CSAPLRGIGGYTF. DNA for the CDR3: TGCAGTGCTCCCCTGAGGGGAATCGGCGGCTACACCTTC.

The chain employs TRBV25-1 and TRBJ1-3; D is perhaps TRBD1 (5 bases). CDR1 and CDR2 (germline): MGHDK, SYGVNS. CDR3 length: 16 residues. The V gene lost 6 bases and the J gene lost 2 bases, with 17 bases spanning the gap. CDR3 region: CASSLGPSTAGNTIYF. DNA for the CDR3: TGTGCCAGCAGCTTAGGACCCTCGACAGCTGGAAACACCATATATTTT. Drawing the rest from reference TRBV25-1 and TRBJ1-3, the complete variable domain is EADIYQTPRYLVIGTGKKITLECSQTMGHDKMYWYQQDPGMELHLIHYSYGVNSTEKGDLSSESTVSRIRTEHFPLTLESARPSHTSQYLCASSLGPSTAGNTIYFGEGSWLTVV.

The V and J genes are TRBV7-9 and TRBJ1-6; D not resolved. This CDR3 has 13 residues. Trimming pared 1 base from V and 8 bases from J, leaving 6 bases between. Germline V gene lookup returns CDR1 SEHNR and CDR2 FQNEAQ (reference sequence). As DNA, the CDR3 is TGTGCCAGCAGCTTAGGCACACATTCACCCCTCCACTTT. It is translated as CASSLGTHSPLHF. Full variable domain (rest looked up from reference TRBV7-9 and TRBJ1-6): DTGVSQNPRHKITKRGQNVTFRCDPISEHNRLYWYRQTLGQGPEFLTYFQNEAQLEKSRLLSDRFSAERPKGSFSTLEIQRTEQGDSAMYLCASSLGTHSPLHFGNGTRLTVT.

Comments on this clonotype: Mismatch with germline at one junction end may stem from a read error. The chain couples TRBV6-1 to TRBJ2-7; weak D call: TRBD2 (5 bases). The germline V gene encodes CDR1 MNHNS and CDR2 SASEGT. The CDR3 spans 14 residues. The CDR3 nucleotides are TGCGCCAGCAGTCCATCACGGACCGGGGACGAGCAGTACTTC. Translating it yields CASSPSRTGDEQYF.

The V and J genes are TRBV29-1 and TRBJ1-1; weak D call: TRBD1 (5 bases). The CDR3 extends over 14 amino acids. The V and J ends lost 4 bases and 4 bases respectively, with 16 bases between them. CDR1 SQVTM and CDR2 ANQGSEA come from the germline V gene. CDR3 sequence: CSVGPSGSGTEAFF. Written as DNA, the CDR3 is TGCAGCGTTGGGCCCTCAGGGTCGGGCACTGAAGCTTTCTTT.

V is TRBV19 and J is TRBJ2-1, with 7 bases aligning to TRBD1. CDR1 is LNHDA, CDR2 SQIVND, per germline (reference sequence). The CDR3 consists of 11 residues. After removal of 7 bases from V and 13 bases from J, the junction contained 7 bases not matched to a gene. CDR3 sequence (DNA): TGTGCCAGTATGGAAGGGGACAGACAGTTCTTC. Protein sequence: CASMEGDRQFF.

Comments on this clonotype: A junction boundary mismatches the germline segment, possibly from a read error. The CDR3: CASSLVSLREETQHF. The CDR3 DNA is TGTGCTAGCAGCTTAGTGAGTTTGCGGGAAGAGACCCAGCACTTC. The chain is built from TRBV7-7 and TRBJ2-5; maybe TRBD2 (6 bases). Germline V gene lookup returns CDR1 SSHAT and CDR2 FNYEAQ (reference sequence). This CDR3 is built from 15 residues.

The sample holds many counts of this clonotype. The chain has TRBV4-2 and TRBJ1-6; D uncertain. CDR3 length equals 11 residues. Germline V gives CDR1 LGHNA, CDR2 YNFKEQ. The V end was cut by 0 bases, the J end by 14 bases, with 5 bases between. The CDR3 here is CASSQDLSLHF. CDR3 DNA: TGTGCCAGCAGCCAAGATTTATCCCTCCACTTT.

This clonotype has ten or more counts. The chain couples TRBV7-9 to TRBJ2-1, with 7 positions matching TRBD2. The germline V gene has CDR1 SEHNR and CDR2 FQNEAQ (reference sequence). V lost 7 bases and J lost 5; bases outside the gene matches: 11. CDR3 length: 15 residues. CDR3 loop: CASTSGASGHNEQFF. The CDR3 nucleotides read TGTGCCAGCACCTCCGGGGCTAGCGGTCACAATGAGCAGTTCTTC.

This clonotype was observed a handful of times. The gene calls are TRBV10-3 and TRBJ1-1; D might be TRBD1 (6 bases). CDR1 and CDR2 from the germline V gene are ENHRY and SYGVKD. The V end was cut by 3 bases, the J end by 7 bases, with 12 bases between. The CDR3 is 13 amino acids. The CDR3 sequence is CAISDRGGNEAFF. The CDR3 bases are TGTGCCATCAGTGACAGGGGAGGGAATGAAGCTTTCTTT.

The chain couples TRBV20-1 to TRBJ1-3; D may be TRBD1 (5 bases). V lost 2 bases, J lost 1 base, and 24 bases lay in between. This CDR3 spans 19 amino acids. The germline gives CDR1 DFQATT, CDR2 SNEGSKA (reference sequence). CDR3 in DNA: TGCAGTGCTAGAAGGTGGTTATTTTACGGGGACGAGTCTGGAAACACCATATATTTT. Encoded protein: CSARRWLFYGDESGNTIYF.

This sequence joins TRBV15 and TRBJ1-3; D is undetermined. Germline CDR1 reads LNHNV; CDR2 reads YYDKDF (reference sequence). V lost 0 bases, J lost 4 bases, and 13 bases lay in between. The CDR3 is 16 amino acids. CDR3 amino acids: CATSRDRAMIGNTIYF. CDR3 coding DNA: TGTGCCACCAGCAGAGATAGGGCCATGATAGGAAACACCATATATTTT.

The chain couples TRBV25-1 to TRBJ2-3; no reliable D call. This CDR3 comprises 12 residues. The V gene's germline CDR1 is MGHDK and CDR2 SYGVNS. The V gene lost 9 bases and the J gene lost 4 bases, with 11 bases spanning the gap. The CDR3 reads CASTSWADTQYF. CDR3 DNA: TGTGCCAGTACCTCTTGGGCAGATACGCAGTATTTT.